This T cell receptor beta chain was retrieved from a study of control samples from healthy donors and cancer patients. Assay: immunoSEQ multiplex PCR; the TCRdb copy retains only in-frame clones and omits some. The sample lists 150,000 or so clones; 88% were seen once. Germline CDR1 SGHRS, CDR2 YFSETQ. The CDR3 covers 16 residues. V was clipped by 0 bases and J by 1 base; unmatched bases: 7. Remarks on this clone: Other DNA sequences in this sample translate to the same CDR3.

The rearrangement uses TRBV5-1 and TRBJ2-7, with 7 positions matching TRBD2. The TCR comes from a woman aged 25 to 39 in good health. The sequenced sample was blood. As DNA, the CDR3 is TGCGCCAGCAGCTTGGAGACCGGCGGGAGTTCCTACGAGCAGTACTTC. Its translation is CASSLETGGSSYEQYF.